These 26 T cell receptor beta chains were all obtained from the same sample, sequenced in a study of tumor and adjacent non-tumor tissue in lung cancer. RNA was extracted from bulk tissue without any cell sorting. The normal lung tissue was taken more than 3 cm from the tumor edge. Three rounds of nested PCR, following a modified ARM-PCR protocol, produced the TCRbeta library. From the multiplex PCR reads, TCRdb called clonotypes with MiXCR, one entry per CDR3 protein. The sample lists approximately 90,000 distinct CDR3 sequences, under 80% occurring once. Material: distant non-tumor lung tissue. These TCRs come from a woman between 50 and 59 years old with non-small cell lung cancer.

This clonotype was recorded only once. As the CDR3 is not closed by the conserved phenylalanine or tryptophan, this likely results from a read error. The DNA is left out, because the CDR3 cannot be placed on it with certainty; the CDR3 is given as TCRdb lists it. This chain links TRBV11-2 with TRBJ1-6; whether TRBD1, the table's D call, matches the DNA was not checked. Germline V CDR1 and CDR2: SGHAT, FQNNGV. The CDR3 adds up to 14 amino acids, both ends counted. The CDR3 is CASSLDRGNSPLRI.

V gene TRBV6-2 or TRBV6-3 combines with J gene TRBJ2-1, with D hard to call. This CDR3 is 16 amino acids long. Germline CDR1 and CDR2: MNHEY and SVGEGT. V gave up 6 bases and J gave up 0 bases, with 15 bases separating them. In nucleotides, the CDR3 is TGTGCCAGCAGCCTACCCGCCTGGAGCTCCTACAATGAGCAGTTCTTC. Its translation: CASSLPAWSSYNEQFF.

This CDR3 is CSVSQGASLRETQYF. CDR3 DNA: TGCAGCGTTAGCCAGGGGGCTTCACTGAGGGAGACCCAGTACTTC. The chain couples TRBV29-1 to TRBJ2-5; the match to TRBD1 covers 8 bases. CDR1 and CDR2 (germline): SQVTM, ANQGSEA. The junction had 13 bases not matched to a gene; V was cut back by 5 bases and J by 5 bases. The CDR3 consists of 15 residues.

Concerning this clonotype: The CDR3 ends on some other residue instead of the conserved phenylalanine or tryptophan, so this is likely a read error. In DNA, the CDR3 is TGTGCCAGCAGTTTAGGTCCCCTGACAGGCTACGAGCAGTACCTC. Protein: CASSLGPLTGYEQYL. The rearrangement links TRBV12-3 or TRBV12-4 to TRBJ2-7, with D tentatively TRBD1 (6 bases). The CDR3 consists of 15 residues. With 1 base removed from V and 3 bases from J, the gap between germline ends came to 13 bases.

On this clonotype itself: The junction shows a germline mismatch at one end, possibly a read error. This sequence joins TRBV6-1 and TRBJ2-3; D ambiguous. The CDR3 runs to 10 residues. Germline CDR1 and CDR2: MNHNS and SASEGT. The CDR3 reads CVSTQDTQYF. DNA for the CDR3: TGTGTCAGCACACAGGATACGCAGTATTTT.

There are many counts of this clonotype. The chain has TRBV7-8 and TRBJ2-7; TRBD1 matches 7 bases. Germline assignment: CDR1 SGHVS and CDR2 FQNEAQ. This CDR3 spans 17 amino acids. V lost 5 bases and J lost 4; bases outside the gene matches: 17. The CDR3 sequence is CASSAQTWTGVDYEQYF. The CDR3 region has the DNA TGTGCCAGCAGCGCCCAGACATGGACAGGAGTGGATTACGAGCAGTACTTC.

Notes on this clonotype: At one of its ends the junction is not consistent with the germline gene, which may arise from a read error. This chain uses TRBV6-5 with TRBJ1-5; TRBD1 matches 7 bases. From germline, CDR1 is MNHEY and CDR2 SVGAGI. This CDR3 has 15 amino acids. Written as DNA, the CDR3 is TGTGCTAGCAGTTACTCAGACAGGGCAGGCCAGCCCCAGCATTTT. Its translation: CASSYSDRAGQPQHF.

About this clonotype itself: A much larger clone differs by one base, so this may be a read error. The chain is built from TRBV5-8 and TRBJ2-7, with TRBD1 identical over 7 bases. The CDR3 length is 16 residues. CDR1 SGHTS and CDR2 YDEGEE come from the germline V gene. This chain's CDR3 is CGSSPSSGTATYEQYF. Here the CDR3 DNA reads TGTGGCAGCAGCCCTTCTTCCGGGACAGCCACCTACGAGCAGTACTTC. Supplemented by reference TRBV5-8 and TRBJ2-7, the full variable domain reads EAGVTQSPTHLIKTRGQQATLRCSPISGHTSVYWYQQALGLGLQFLLWYDEGEERNRGNFPPRFSGRQFPNYSSELNVNALELEDSALYLCGSSPSSGTATYEQYFGPGTRLTVT.

A note on this clonotype: This is likely a read error, given that the CDR3 carries no conserved phenylalanine or tryptophan at its end. The limits of the CDR3 on the DNA are not certain, so only TCRdb's listed CDR3 is given. This chain's CDR3 is CASSFGPARGTEALY. This sequence joins TRBV13 and TRBJ1-1; the table's D call of TRBD1 was not tested on the DNA. The CDR3 contains 15 residues when both ends are counted. Germline V gene data show CDR1 as PRHDT and CDR2 as FYEKMQ (reference sequence).

Concerning this clonotype itself: One end of the junction varies from germline; a read error may be responsible. The rearrangement links TRBV11-1 to TRBJ2-1, with 7 bases identical to TRBD2. The germline V gene has CDR1 SGHAT and CDR2 FQDESV (reference sequence). CDR3 size: 16 residues. In DNA, the CDR3 is TGTACCAGCAGCCCATACGGGGCCAGCGGGATTGGTGAGCAGTTCTTC. Translation gives CTSSPYGASGIGEQFF.

The V call is TRBV6-5, the J call TRBJ2-3; 14 positions match TRBD2. CDR3 length: 16 amino acids. CDR1 and CDR2 from the germline V gene are MNHEY and SVGAGI. The V gene end was trimmed by 6 bases and the J gene end by 6 bases; junction bases not matched to a gene: 8. The DNA of the CDR3 is TGTGCCAGCAGCGTGGGACTAGCGGGAGTATCGGATACGCAGTATTTT. It codes for CASSVGLAGVSDTQYF.

In regard to this clonotype: A read error may account for a junction end that differs from germline. J is TRBJ1-2 and V is TRBV29-1; D is uncertain. Germline V gives CDR1 SQVTM, CDR2 ANQGSEA. CDR3 size: 14 residues. The CDR3 DNA follows: TGCAGCGTTGAACGGGATTATAGCCAGTATGGCTACACTTTC. Protein: CSVERDYSQYGYTF.

Points on this clonotype: One end of the junction varies from germline; a read error may be responsible. This rearrangement joins TRBV11-2 to TRBJ2-2, with 7 bases fitting TRBD2. CDR3 size: 15 residues. Germline CDR1 SGHAT, CDR2 FQNNGV. CDR3 DNA sequence: TGTGCCAGCACCCAAGGGAGCGGGAAGGCCGGGAAGCTGCTTTTT. Protein product: CASTQGSGKAGKLLF.

Worth noting for this clonotype: Because it lacks the conserved phenylalanine or tryptophan at the end, this CDR3 is likely a read error. It is unclear where the CDR3 begins or ends on the DNA, so no DNA is shown, and the CDR3 is as TCRdb lists it. The chain links TRBV20-1 to TRBJ2-1; no check of the table's D call, TRBD1, against the DNA was made. The CDR3 has 15 amino acids, counting both end residues. Per the germline V gene, CDR1 is DFQATT and CDR2 is SNEGSKA (reference sequence). This CDR3 reads CSASTGTVSYNKLFL.

About this clonotype: The conserved phenylalanine or tryptophan is not found at the CDR3 terminus, so this likely reflects a read error. The chain has TRBV28 and TRBJ1-5, with 8 nucleotides matching TRBD1. Germline lookup yields CDR1 MDHEN and CDR2 SYDVKM. There are 15 residues in the CDR3. V lost 5 bases, J lost 4 bases, and 7 bases stayed unmatched. This CDR3 reads CASSPRYRGNQPQHS. DNA for the CDR3: TGTGCCAGCAGTCCGAGATACAGGGGGAATCAGCCCCAGCATTCT.

On this clonotype itself: Because the CDR3 is missing its conserved closing phenylalanine or tryptophan, this is likely a read error. V and J are TRBV28 and TRBJ2-7, with 7 positions matching TRBD1. Germline V CDR1 and CDR2: MDHEN, SYDVKM. The junction had 11 bases not matched to a gene; V was cut back by 7 bases and J by 5 bases. This CDR3 comprises 14 residues. The CDR3 DNA reads TGTGCCAGCACCTCTCCGGGACAGACGCACGAGCAGTACTCC. Its protein product is CASTSPGQTHEQYS.

Of note for this clonotype: The junction departs from germline at one end; a sequencing error may be responsible. The chain is built from TRBV6-2 or TRBV6-3 and TRBJ2-2; TRBD2 agrees at 7 bases. Germline CDR1 MNHEY, CDR2 SVGEGT. The CDR3 spans 19 residues. The CDR3 nucleotides are TGTGCCAGCGGGGACCCGGGGCTAGCGGACACCCCGAACACCCGGGAGTTGTTTTTT. It specifies CASGDPGLADTPNTRELFF.

Concerning this clonotype: One junction end disagrees with the germline gene, perhaps due to a read error. Here the CDR3 DNA reads TGCGCTAGCAGTGGGGCTGGTGCGCAGCAGTCCCGGCATTTT. Protein: CASSGAGAQQSRHF. J is TRBJ1-5 and V is TRBV10-2; tentative D call: TRBD1 (5 bases). CDR1 is WSHSY, CDR2 SAAADI, per germline. This CDR3 is 14 amino acids long.

In the case of this clonotype: The junction and the germline gene differ at one end; a read error may be behind it. The rearrangement joins TRBV6-5 to TRBJ2-7; tentative D call: TRBD1 (7 bases). This CDR3 spans 13 amino acids. The germline CDR1 and CDR2 sequences are MNHEY and SVGAGI. In nucleotides, the CDR3 is TGTGCCAGCTCGTTACAGGGGACTGGGGAGCGGTACTTC. Translating gives CASSLQGTGERYF.

This clonotype was counted a single time. At one of its ends the junction is not consistent with the germline gene, which may arise from a read error. CDR3 nucleotides: TGTGCCGGCAGCGCAAACAGGGGGCGGGCGGACGTGCAGTACTTC. Residues: CAGSANRGRADVQYF. The rearrangement links TRBV5-5 to TRBJ2-7; 9 bases align to TRBD1. CDR1 and CDR2 (germline): SGHKS, YYEKEE (reference sequence). This CDR3 has 15 amino acids. Full variable domain (missing parts from reference TRBV5-5 and TRBJ2-7): DAGVTQSPTHLIKTRGQQVTLRCSPISGHKSVSWYQQVLGQGPQFIFQYYEKEERGRGNFPDRFSARQFPNYSSELNVNALLLGDSALYLCAGSANRGRADVQYFGPGTRLTVT.

For this clonotype: Relative to the germline gene, one junction end is altered; a read error may explain this. J is TRBJ1-2 and V is TRBV12-3 or TRBV12-4, with D hard to call. This CDR3 contains 16 residues. This CDR3 reads CASSLALGRTNNGYTF. DNA for the CDR3: TGTGCCAGCAGTTTAGCGCTGGGCAGGACTAACAATGGCTACACCTTC.

The J gene is TRBJ2-2, the V gene TRBV4-2; TRBD2 matches 7 bases. This CDR3 contains 15 residues. In germline, CDR1 is LGHNA, CDR2 YNFKEQ. V was pared by 8 bases and J by 14 bases, with 20 bases of the junction left unmatched. CDR3 amino acids: CASAPGLQNTEELFF. The CDR3 region has the DNA TGTGCCAGCGCTCCGGGACTACAGAACACCGAGGAACTGTTTTTT.

About this clonotype: An end of the junction differs from the germline gene, which may be a read error. The chain uses TRBV28 and TRBJ1-1, with D unclear. The germline V gene has CDR1 MDHEN and CDR2 SYDVKM. CDR3 length equals 15 residues. As DNA, the CDR3 is TGTGTCAGCAGTCTATCAGCTGGGGATGGAACTGAAGCTTTCTTT. Amino acid sequence: CVSSLSAGDGTEAFF.

The genes are TRBV11-2 and TRBJ2-5; TRBD2 matches at 8 bases. CDR3 length equals 16 residues. V trimming: 3 bases; J trimming: 4 bases; junction bases outside the gene matches: 10. Germline CDR1 is SGHAT and CDR2 is FQNNGV. This chain's CDR3 is CASSLVTSGSRETQYF. CDR3 bases: TGTGCCAGCAGCTTGGTTACTAGCGGAAGCCGAGAGACCCAGTACTTC.

In regard to this clonotype: At one boundary the junction diverges from the germline segment, which might be a read error. The chain carries TRBV6-5 and TRBJ1-2, with 7 bases aligning to TRBD1. Germline V CDR1 and CDR2: MNHEY, SVGAGI. There are 16 residues in the CDR3. CDR3 region: CASTSGGDSPNYGYTF. The CDR3 bases are TGTGCCAGCACTTCAGGGGGGGACAGCCCTAACTATGGCTATACCTTC.

In its sample, this clonotype was seen many times. This sequence joins TRBV19 and TRBJ2-6; tentative D call: TRBD1 (6 bases). The CDR3 spans 15 residues. V was clipped by 3 bases and J by 4 bases, with 10 bases between them. Germline values: CDR1 LNHDA, CDR2 SQIVND (reference sequence). In nucleotides, the CDR3 is TGTGCCAGTAGTATGCAGGGGTCAGGGGCCAACGTCCTGACTTTC. Protein sequence: CASSMQGSGANVLTF.